The rows below give T cell receptor beta chains drawn from one sample of a study of cytomegalovirus exposure and HLA in healthy donors. Method: immunoSEQ multiplex PCR; TCRdb's copy keeps in-frame clones and lacks some. Its table lists more than 100,000 clones. Sequencing input: PBMCs. The receptors originated from a man in his forties or fifties in good health and CMV-seronegative. Each CDR3 is given with its conserved first and last residue. The order of the fields is J gene, CDR3 length, D gene, V gene, CDR3 DNA, CDR3 protein. D genes are given only for firm matches.

>TRBJ1-5|13|-|TRBV19
TGTGCCAGTAGTATGACAGACGATCAGCCCCAGCATTTT
CASSMTDDQPQHF
>TRBJ1-5|12|-|TRBV6-1
TGTGCCAGCAGCTGGGGGGGACAGCCCCAGCATTTT
CASSWGGQPQHF
>TRBJ2-1|13|-|TRBV1
TGCACCATAAAGCGGGGCCTGTGGCATGAGCAGTTCTTC
CTIKRGLWHEQFF
>TRBJ1-1|15|-|TRBV18
TGTGCCAGCTCACCACCGGCAGGTATGAACACTGAAGCTTTCTTT
CASSPPAGMNTEAFF
>TRBJ1-1|15|-|TRBV5-6
TGTGCCAGCAGCCCCTGGGGGGATATGAACACTGAAGCTTTCTTT
CASSPWGDMNTEAFF
>TRBJ2-6|16|-|TRBV4-1
TGCGCCAGCAGCCAAGACGGGGGTACTGGGGCCAACGTCCTGACTTTC
CASSQDGGTGANVLTF
>TRBJ1-3|17|TRBD1|TRBV7-9
TGTGCCAGCAGCCCTAAGGACAGGACCGTCTCTGGAAACACCATATATTTT
CASSPKDRTVSGNTIYF
>TRBJ1-5|16|TRBD1|TRBV19
TGTGCCAGTAGTGCCGAGGGACAGGGGGCTAGTCAGCCCCAGCATTTT
CASSAEGQGASQPQHF
>TRBJ2-7|13|-|TRBV7-6
TGTGCCAGCAGCTTATACACTAGATACGAGCAGTACTTC
CASSLYTRYEQYF
>TRBJ2-2|13|-|TRBV5-6
TGTGCCAGCAGCTTATCTAGTCCCGGGGAGCTGTTTTTT
CASSLSSPGELFF
>TRBJ2-2|18|TRBD1|TRBV5-1
TGCGCCAGCAGCTTGTTAGGGGGACAGGGCACGAACACCGGGGAGCTGTTTTTT
CASSLLGGQGTNTGELFF
>TRBJ1-5|16|-|TRBV4-3
TGCGCCAGCAGCCTGCGCGGGGGGGGTATTGTTCAGCCCCAGCATTTT
CASSLRGGGIVQPQHF
>TRBJ1-2|15|TRBD1|TRBV9
TGTGCCAGCAGCGGGGGGACAGGGGCGACGTATGGCTACACCTTC
CASSGGTGATYGYTF
>TRBJ2-7|15|TRBD2|TRBV4-3
TGCGCCAGCAGCCAAGATCGGGGGACTAGCCGCGAGCAGTACTTC
CASSQDRGTSREQYF
>TRBJ2-6|17|-|TRBV5-6
TGTGCCAGCAGCCAACCCTGGACAGACTCTGGGGCCAACGTCCTGACTTTC
CASSQPWTDSGANVLTF
>TRBJ2-3|17|TRBD1|TRBV5-1
TGCGCCAGCAGCGGAGGAATGGGGACAGTTCATTTCGATACGCAGTATTTT
CASSGGMGTVHFDTQYF
>TRBJ2-3|13|-|TRBV18
TGTGCCAGCTCACCACCAGGGAGAGATACGCAGTATTTT
CASSPPGRDTQYF
>TRBJ2-3|14|-|TRBV10-3
TGTGCCATCAGCCAGCGCAGCGGGCTGGATACGCAGTATTTT
CAISQRSGLDTQYF
>TRBJ1-6|15|TRBD1|TRBV5-1
TGCGCCAGCAGCTTGGGGGGACAGGGAGATTCACCCCTCCACTTT
CASSLGGQGDSPLHF
>TRBJ1-1|15|-|TRBV6-1
TGTGCCAGCAGTAGACTCGGGGACATGAACACTGAAGCTTTCTTT
CASSRLGDMNTEAFF
>TRBJ2-2|13|-|TRBV18
TGTGCCAGCTCACCACGAGGGACCGGGGAGCTGTTTTTT
CASSPRGTGELFF
>TRBJ1-2|15|-|TRBV5-4
TGTGCCAGCAGCTTGCCCGGGGGGCGGATCTCTGGCTACACCTTC
CASSLPGGRISGYTF